The rows below give T cell receptor beta chains drawn from one sample of a study of CD8 T cells in Susac syndrome. One entry per CDR3 protein results from TCRdb running MiXCR on the immunoSEQ multiplex PCR reads. The sample shows about 76,000 distinct CDR3 sequences, 91% of them seen only once. The sequenced sample consisted of CD8+ T cells from PBMCs. The receptors originated from a human donor with multiple sclerosis. CDR3s include the opening cysteine and the closing phenylalanine or tryptophan. Fields, in order: CDR3 length, V gene, D gene, J gene, CDR3 DNA, CDR3 protein. The D gene is left open where the match is weak.

15	TRBV9	.	TRBJ2-7	TGTGCCAGCAGCGTAGATGGCCTAGAAGGTAACGAGCAGTACTTC	CASSVDGLEGNEQYF
12	TRBV24-1	.	TRBJ1-1	TGTGCCACCGGAGATCGTGGCACTGAAGCTTTCTTT	CATGDRGTEAFF
14	TRBV6-5	TRBD2	TRBJ2-5	TGTGCCAGCGGGACTAGCGGGAGGGTAGAGACCCAGTACTTC	CASGTSGRVETQYF
15	TRBV12-3/TRBV12-4	TRBD1	TRBJ2-1	TGTGCCAGCAGTACCCGGGACAGGGGATTGGGTGAGCAGTTCTTC	CASSTRDRGLGEQFF
14	TRBV5-4	TRBD2	TRBJ2-3	TGTGCCAGCAGCTCTAGCGGGAGCACAGATACGCAGTATTTT	CASSSSGSTDTQYF
15	TRBV28	.	TRBJ2-7	TGTGCCAGCAGTTTCTTAGAGGACAGCTACTACGAGCAGTACTTC	CASSFLEDSYYEQYF
14	TRBV29-1	.	TRBJ2-5	TGCAGCGTTGACGCTCAGGTTTTCCAAGAGACCCAGTACTTC	CSVDAQVFQETQYF
11	TRBV12-3/TRBV12-4	.	TRBJ2-1	TGTGCCAGCACGGAGTTGAGTGAGCAGTTCTTC	CASTELSEQFF
14	TRBV23-1	.	TRBJ1-5	TGCGCTCGTTCGCGGGTCTATAGCAATCAGCCCCAGCATTTT	CARSRVYSNQPQHF
15	TRBV19	TRBD1	TRBJ2-7	TGTGCCAGTAGTGTCGGGACAGGGGGAACCTACGAGCAGTACTTC	CASSVGTGGTYEQYF
15	TRBV19	.	TRBJ1-5	TGTGCCAGTAGTATCGGCGCCTATAGCAATCAGCCCCAGCATTTT	CASSIGAYSNQPQHF
13	TRBV27	.	TRBJ2-3	TGTGCCAGCAGTTTTTTCTCAACAGATACGCAGTATTTT	CASSFFSTDTQYF
13	TRBV6-5	.	TRBJ2-2	TGTGCCAGCAGTTACTCTCCCCTTGGGGAGCTGTTTTTT	CASSYSPLGELFF
14	TRBV27	.	TRBJ2-5	TGTGCCAGCAGTTCGGGACTGAGTAGGGGGACCCAGTACTTC	CASSSGLSRGTQYF
15	TRBV11-2	TRBD1	TRBJ2-7	TGTGCCAGCAGCTTAGTTGGACAGGAAACCTACGAGCAGTACTTC	CASSLVGQETYEQYF
14	TRBV5-1	.	TRBJ1-4	TGCGCCAGCAGCTTATCAGGGGTTAATGAAAAACTGTTTTTT	CASSLSGVNEKLFF
14	TRBV4-1	.	TRBJ2-5	TGCGCCAGCAGCCAAGGTCGAGGTAGAGAGACCCAGTACTTC	CASSQGRGRETQYF
15	TRBV19	.	TRBJ1-2	TGTGCCAGTAGTGTAGGACATCCAACTAACTATGGCTACACCTTC	CASSVGHPTNYGYTF
18	TRBV11-1	.	TRBJ1-1	TGTGCCAGCAGCTCCCGCCCTCAAATAGATAGTGGTTACACTGAAGCTTTCTTT	CASSSRPQIDSGYTEAFF
14	TRBV24-1	TRBD2	TRBJ2-1	TGTGCCACCAGTGACGGAAGCGGGGGACATGAGCAGTTCTTC	CATSDGSGGHEQFF